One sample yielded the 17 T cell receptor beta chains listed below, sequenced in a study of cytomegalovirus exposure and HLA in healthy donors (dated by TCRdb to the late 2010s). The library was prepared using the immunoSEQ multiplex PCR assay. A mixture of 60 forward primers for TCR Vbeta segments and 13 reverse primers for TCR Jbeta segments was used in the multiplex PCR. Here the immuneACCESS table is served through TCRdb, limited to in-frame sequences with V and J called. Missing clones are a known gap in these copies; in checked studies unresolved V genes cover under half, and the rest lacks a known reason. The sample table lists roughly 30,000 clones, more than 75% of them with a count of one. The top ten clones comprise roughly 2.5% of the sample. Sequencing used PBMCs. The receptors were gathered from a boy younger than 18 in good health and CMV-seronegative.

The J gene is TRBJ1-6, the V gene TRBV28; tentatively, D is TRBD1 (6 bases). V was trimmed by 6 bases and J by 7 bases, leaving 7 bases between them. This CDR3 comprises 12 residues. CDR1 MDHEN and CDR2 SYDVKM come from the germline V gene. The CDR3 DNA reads TGTGCCAGCAGCACAGGGAATTCACCCCTCCACTTT. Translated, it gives CASSTGNSPLHF.

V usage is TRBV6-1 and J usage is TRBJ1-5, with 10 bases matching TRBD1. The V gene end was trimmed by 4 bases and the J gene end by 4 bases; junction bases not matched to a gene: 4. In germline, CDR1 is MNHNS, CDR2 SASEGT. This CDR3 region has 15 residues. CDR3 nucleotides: TGTGCCAGCAGTGGACGGACAGGGGGAAATCAGCCCCAGCATTTT. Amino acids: CASSGRTGGNQPQHF.

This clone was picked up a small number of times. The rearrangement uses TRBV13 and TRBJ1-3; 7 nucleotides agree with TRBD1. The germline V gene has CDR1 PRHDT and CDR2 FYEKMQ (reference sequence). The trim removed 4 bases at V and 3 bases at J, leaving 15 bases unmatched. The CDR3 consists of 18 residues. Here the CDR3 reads CASSSKQGSYSGGNTIYF. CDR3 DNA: TGTGCCAGCAGCTCAAAACAGGGGAGCTATTCGGGTGGAAACACCATATATTTT.

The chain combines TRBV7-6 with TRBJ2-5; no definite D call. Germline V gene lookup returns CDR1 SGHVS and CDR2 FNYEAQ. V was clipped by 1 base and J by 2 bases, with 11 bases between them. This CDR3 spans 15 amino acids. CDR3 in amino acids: CASSLGASRQETQYF. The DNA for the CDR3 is TGTGCCAGCAGCTTAGGGGCCAGCAGGCAAGAGACCCAGTACTTC. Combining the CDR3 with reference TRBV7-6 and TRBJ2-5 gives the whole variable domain GAGVSQSPRYKVTKRGQDVALRCDPISGHVSLYWYRQALGQGPEFLTYFNYEAQQDKSGLPNDRFSAERPEGSISTLTIQRTEQRDSAMYRCASSLGASRQETQYFGPGTRLLVL.

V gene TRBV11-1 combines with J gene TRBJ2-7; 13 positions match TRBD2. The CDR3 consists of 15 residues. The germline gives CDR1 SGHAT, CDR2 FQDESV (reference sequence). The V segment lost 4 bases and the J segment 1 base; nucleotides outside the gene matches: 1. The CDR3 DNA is TGTGCCAGCAGCTCGACTAGCGGGGGGTCCTACGAGCAGTACTTC. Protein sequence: CASSSTSGGSYEQYF.

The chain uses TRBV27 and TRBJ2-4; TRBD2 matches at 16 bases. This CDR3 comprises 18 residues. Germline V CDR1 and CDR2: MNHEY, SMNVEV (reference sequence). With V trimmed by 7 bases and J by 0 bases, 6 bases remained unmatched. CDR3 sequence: CASMGTSGGALAKNIQYF. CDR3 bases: TGTGCCAGCATGGGGACTAGCGGGGGGGCATTAGCCAAAAACATTCAGTACTTC.

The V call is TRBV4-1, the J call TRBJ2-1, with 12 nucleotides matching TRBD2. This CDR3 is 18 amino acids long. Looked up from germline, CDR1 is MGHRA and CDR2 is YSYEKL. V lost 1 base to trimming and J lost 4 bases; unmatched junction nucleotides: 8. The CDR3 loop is CASSQATYTSGGYNEQFF. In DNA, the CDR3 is TGCGCCAGCAGCCAAGCCACATATACTAGCGGGGGGTACAATGAGCAGTTCTTC.

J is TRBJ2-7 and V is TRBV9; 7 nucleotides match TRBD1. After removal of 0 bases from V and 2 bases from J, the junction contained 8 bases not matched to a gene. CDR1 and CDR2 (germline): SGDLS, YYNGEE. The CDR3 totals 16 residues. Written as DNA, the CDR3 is TGTGCCAGCAGCGTAGGAAGCGACAGGGCCGCCTACGAGCAGTACTTC. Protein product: CASSVGSDRAAYEQYF.

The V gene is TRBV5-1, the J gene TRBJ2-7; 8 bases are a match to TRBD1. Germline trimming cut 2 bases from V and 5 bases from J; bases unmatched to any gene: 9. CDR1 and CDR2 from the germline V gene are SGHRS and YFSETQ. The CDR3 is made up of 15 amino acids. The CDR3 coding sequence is TGCGCCAGCAGCTTAGAGGACAGGGAGGTAAACGAGCAGTACTTC. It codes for CASSLEDREVNEQYF.

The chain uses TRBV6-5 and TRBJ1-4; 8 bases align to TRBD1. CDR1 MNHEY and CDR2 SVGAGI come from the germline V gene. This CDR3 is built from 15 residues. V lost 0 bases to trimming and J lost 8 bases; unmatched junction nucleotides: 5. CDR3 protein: CASSYSTGAGEKLFF. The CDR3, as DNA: TGTGCCAGCAGTTACTCGACAGGGGCAGGGGAAAAACTGTTTTTT.

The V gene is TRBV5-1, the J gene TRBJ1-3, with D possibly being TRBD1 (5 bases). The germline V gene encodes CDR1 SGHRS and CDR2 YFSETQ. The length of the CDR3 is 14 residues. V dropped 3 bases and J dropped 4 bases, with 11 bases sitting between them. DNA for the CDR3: TGCGCCAGCAGCTGGGGGGTAATAGGAAACACCATATATTTT. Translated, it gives CASSWGVIGNTIYF.

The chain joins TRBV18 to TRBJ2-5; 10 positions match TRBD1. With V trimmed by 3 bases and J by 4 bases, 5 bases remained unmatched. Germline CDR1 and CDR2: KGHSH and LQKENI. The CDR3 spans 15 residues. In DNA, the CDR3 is TGTGCCAGCTCACCTTTATGGACAGGGGGAGAGACCCAGTACTTC. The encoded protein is CASSPLWTGGETQYF.

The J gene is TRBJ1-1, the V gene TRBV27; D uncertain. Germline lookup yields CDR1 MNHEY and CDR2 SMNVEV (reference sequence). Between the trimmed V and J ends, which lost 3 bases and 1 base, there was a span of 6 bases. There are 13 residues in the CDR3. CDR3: CASSFSGNTEAFF. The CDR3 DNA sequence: TGTGCCAGCAGTTTCTCGGGGAACACTGAAGCTTTCTTT.

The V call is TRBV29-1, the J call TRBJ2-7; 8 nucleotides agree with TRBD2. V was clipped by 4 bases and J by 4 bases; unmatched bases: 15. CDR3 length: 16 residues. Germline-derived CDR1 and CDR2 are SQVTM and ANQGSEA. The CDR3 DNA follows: TGCAGCGTTGTAGCAGGGCTCAGCGGGGGACTTTACGAGCAGTACTTC. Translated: CSVVAGLSGGLYEQYF.

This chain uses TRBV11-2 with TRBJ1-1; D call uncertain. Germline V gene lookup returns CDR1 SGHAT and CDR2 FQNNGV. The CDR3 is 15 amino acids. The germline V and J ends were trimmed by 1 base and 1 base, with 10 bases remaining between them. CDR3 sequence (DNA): TGTGCCAGCAGCTTAGTTGGCCCCTCGAACACTGAAGCTTTCTTT. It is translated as CASSLVGPSNTEAFF.

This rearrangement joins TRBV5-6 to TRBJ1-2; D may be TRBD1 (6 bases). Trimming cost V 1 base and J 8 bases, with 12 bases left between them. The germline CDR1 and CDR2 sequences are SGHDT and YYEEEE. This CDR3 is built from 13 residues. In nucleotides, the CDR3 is TGTGCCAGCAGCTTGCACAGGGCCGGGGGCTACACCTTC. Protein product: CASSLHRAGGYTF.

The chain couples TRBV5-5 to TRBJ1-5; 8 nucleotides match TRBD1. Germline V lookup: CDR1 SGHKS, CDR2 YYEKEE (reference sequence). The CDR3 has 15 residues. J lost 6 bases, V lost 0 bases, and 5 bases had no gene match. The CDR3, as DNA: TGTGCCAGCAGCTTGGCAGGGGGCGAGAGTCAGCCCCAGCATTTT. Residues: CASSLAGGESQPQHF.